A single sample is the source of the 31 T cell receptor beta chains below, sequenced in a study of shared clonotypes between healthy human individuals. Naive CD8 cells, CD45RO-negative and positively selected for CCR7, excluded terminally differentiated effector memory CD45RA+ cells. Sequencing used immunoSEQ multiplex PCR; TCRdb keeps in-frame clones, though not all of them. The sample consists of around 2,000,000 clones, around 93% of them appearing once. Sequences were obtained from naive CD8+ T cells from PBMCs. These receptors came from a man aged 18 to 29 in good health. Some clones in this sample may be carry-over from other donors' samples.

The chain carries TRBV9 and TRBJ1-2; no reliable D call. The CDR3 is 17 residues long. Trimming left V 1 base short and J 7 bases short, with 23 bases between. The germline V gene encodes CDR1 SGDLS and CDR2 YYNGEE. CDR3: CASSVNLRETGDRGYTF. DNA of the CDR3: TGTGCCAGCAGCGTAAATTTGAGGGAAACCGGGGATCGTGGCTACACCTTC.

The CDR3, as DNA: TGTGCCAGCAGTTCTCGACTAGCGGGACCCGGGGAGCTGTTTTTT. This gives the protein CASSSRLAGPGELFF. The rearrangement links TRBV27 to TRBJ2-2; 11 bases fit TRBD2. V dropped 4 bases and J dropped 6; count of bases not matched to a gene: 4. CDR3 length equals 15 residues. Germline V gene sequence: CDR1 MNHEY, CDR2 SMNVEV (reference sequence).

This clone occurred once. The chain links TRBV4-1 to TRBJ1-2, with 7 bases that match TRBD1. There are 14 residues in the CDR3. The germline V gene encodes CDR1 MGHRA and CDR2 YSYEKL. V gave up 4 bases and J gave up 8 bases; unmatched junction bases: 10. The CDR3 loop is CASSLTTGVRGYTF. DNA for the CDR3: TGCGCCAGCAGCCTTACTACAGGGGTGAGGGGCTACACCTTC.

The chain recombines TRBV28 with TRBJ2-5, with 9 positions matching TRBD2. V lost 3 bases and J lost 0; bases outside the gene matches: 11. Germline-derived CDR1 and CDR2 are MDHEN and SYDVKM. This CDR3 has 18 residues. CDR3 coding DNA: TGTGCCAGCAGTTTCCCCGTAGGGCGGGAGGGGGACCAAGAGACCCAGTACTTC. This sequence encodes CASSFPVGREGDQETQYF. Complete variable domain (other parts from reference TRBV28 and TRBJ2-5): DVKVTQSSRYLVKRTGEKVFLECVQDMDHENMFWYRQDPGLGLRLIYFSYDVKMKEKGDIPEGYSVSREKKERFSLILESASTNQTSMYLCASSFPVGREGDQETQYFGPGTRLLVL.

V is TRBV10-3 and J is TRBJ1-5, with unresolved D. Germline lookup yields CDR1 ENHRY and CDR2 SYGVKD. V was cut by 0 bases and J by 0 bases, with 9 bases left in between. There are 16 residues in the CDR3. This chain's CDR3 is CAISESRTYSNQPQHF. In DNA form, the CDR3 reads TGTGCCATCAGTGAGTCGAGGACCTATAGCAATCAGCCCCAGCATTTT.

The chain carries TRBV5-5 and TRBJ2-1; TRBD2 is a possible D gene (6 bases). CDR1 and CDR2 from the germline V gene are SGHKS and YYEKEE (reference sequence). The CDR3 is 12 residues long. V was cut by 4 bases and J by 15 bases, with 17 bases left in between. DNA of the CDR3: TGTGCCAGCAGCAAAGCCGGGGGAGGTGGGTTCTTC. Translated: CASSKAGGGGFF.

The rearrangement uses TRBV2 and TRBJ1-5, with D possibly TRBD1 on 5 matching bases. Trimming took off 1 base at V and 6 bases at J, with 13 bases between the two ends. Looked up from germline, CDR1 is SNHLY and CDR2 is FYNNEI. This CDR3 has 15 amino acids. CDR3 coding DNA: TGTGCCAGCAGTGAAGGGTTAGGGAGGGGTCAGCCCCAGCATTTT. Its protein product is CASSEGLGRGQPQHF.

Concerning this clone: The same CDR3 is also encoded by other DNA sequences in this sample. This chain uses TRBV29-1 with TRBJ2-7; weak D call: TRBD2 (6 bases). CDR3 length equals 13 residues. V was shortened by 3 bases and J by 2 bases, with 11 bases between the two germline ends. Germline V gives CDR1 SQVTM, CDR2 ANQGSEA. CDR3 bases: TGCAGCGTTGAGGGGGGTGGGGCCTACGAGCAGTACTTC. Its translation is CSVEGGGAYEQYF.

Concerning this clone: Different DNA sequences within this sample yield the same CDR3. This chain joins TRBV5-1 and TRBJ1-1; perhaps TRBD1 as D (6 bases). Germline loops: CDR1 SGHRS, CDR2 YFSETQ. The CDR3 has 13 residues. V gave up 3 bases and J gave up 0 bases, with 6 bases separating them. In nucleotides, the CDR3 is TGCGCCAGCAGCTCAGGGGTGAACACTGAAGCTTTCTTT. It specifies CASSSGVNTEAFF.

The chain combines TRBV9 with TRBJ2-2; TRBD2 matches at 8 bases. The CDR3 covers 15 residues. CDR1 and CDR2 (germline): SGDLS, YYNGEE. J lost 6 bases, V lost 4 bases, and 8 bases had no gene match. CDR3 sequence: CASSPNGLAPGELFF. The CDR3 coding sequence is TGTGCCAGCAGCCCAAACGGACTAGCACCCGGGGAGCTGTTTTTT.

The chain joins TRBV5-6 to TRBJ1-2; D may be TRBD1 (5 bases). V lost 1 base to trimming and J lost 4 bases, with 26 bases between them. This CDR3 is built from 19 residues. The germline CDR1 and CDR2 sequences are SGHDT and YYEEEE. CDR3 bases: TGTGCCAGCAGCTTGTTCACCCCCCACGCCGGGGCGGAGGGCTATGGCTACACCTTC. This codes for CASSLFTPHAGAEGYGYTF.

This clone was picked up one time. The chain combines TRBV13 with TRBJ2-3; 13 nucleotides agree with TRBD2. Germline loops: CDR1 PRHDT, CDR2 FYEKMQ (reference sequence). This CDR3 has 16 amino acids. J lost 4 bases, V lost 4 bases, and 5 bases had no gene match. CDR3 sequence: CASSSRLAGGADTQYF. DNA of the CDR3: TGTGCCAGCAGCTCCCGACTAGCGGGAGGCGCAGATACGCAGTATTTT.

The chain recombines TRBV7-3 with TRBJ2-3; 8 nucleotides agree with TRBD1. The CDR3 length is 14 residues. Germline values: CDR1 SGHTA, CDR2 FQGTGA. V shed 4 bases and J 5 bases; nucleotides not matched to a gene: 5. The CDR3 DNA reads TGTGCCAGCAGCTCCGGACAGGGCCGAGATACGCAGTATTTT. This gives the protein CASSSGQGRDTQYF. Using reference TRBV7-3 and TRBJ2-3 for the parts outside the CDR3, the full variable domain is GAGVSQTPSNKVTEKGKYVELRCDPISGHTALYWYRQSLGQGPEFLIYFQGTGAADDSGLPNDRFFAVRPEGSVSTLKIQRTERGDSAVYLCASSSGQGRDTQYFGPGTRLTVL.

The chain joins TRBV28 to TRBJ2-7, with 9 bases identical to TRBD1. CDR3 length: 15 amino acids. Germline values: CDR1 MDHEN, CDR2 SYDVKM. V shed 5 bases and J 4 bases; nucleotides not matched to a gene: 9. Here the CDR3 DNA reads TGTGCCAGCAGTCAAGACACAGGGGGCTATTACGAGCAGTACTTC. Its protein is CASSQDTGGYYEQYF.

The DNA of the CDR3 is TGTGCCTGGAGTGAGACCTGGGACAGCACAGAGCTGTTTTTT. Translated: CAWSETWDSTELFF. This chain links TRBV30 with TRBJ2-2; the match to TRBD1 covers 7 bases. V was clipped by 1 base and J by 11 bases; unmatched bases: 10. Germline CDR1 GTSNPN, CDR2 SVGIG (reference sequence). The CDR3 loop spans 14 amino acids.

The V and J genes are TRBV7-9 and TRBJ2-2; 7 bases are a match to TRBD2. The CDR3 spans 16 residues. Germline values: CDR1 SEHNR, CDR2 FQNEAQ (reference sequence). Unmatched junction bases numbered 9, after V lost 3 bases and J lost 5 bases. The CDR3 DNA sequence: TGTGCCAGCAGCTTCTGGGCGGGAGCGAGGACCGGGGAGCTGTTTTTT. Translated: CASSFWAGARTGELFF.

The chain recombines TRBV19 with TRBJ2-1; TRBD2 matches 14 bases. This CDR3 spans 14 amino acids. V gave up 6 bases and J gave up 7 bases; unmatched junction bases: 2. CDR1 LNHDA and CDR2 SQIVND come from the germline V gene (reference sequence). The CDR3 reads CASRGLAGANEQFF. CDR3 coding DNA: TGTGCCAGTAGGGGACTAGCGGGAGCTAATGAGCAGTTCTTC. The full variable domain, in which reference TRBV19 and TRBJ2-1 provide the parts outside the CDR3, is DGGITQSPKYLFRKEGQNVTLSCEQNLNHDAMYWYRQDPGQGLRLIYYSQIVNDFQKGDIAEGYSVSREKKESFPLTVTSAQKNPTAFYLCASRGLAGANEQFFGPGTRLTVL.

CDR3 in amino acids: CASSTGLGPQHF. CDR3 nucleotide sequence: TGTGCCAGCAGTACGGGTCTGGGGCCCCAGCATTTT. The chain employs TRBV27 and TRBJ1-5; D is unresolved. The V end was cut by 5 bases, the J end by 9 bases, with 11 bases between. The CDR3 runs 12 residues. Germline V CDR1 and CDR2: MNHEY, SMNVEV (reference sequence).

This sequence joins TRBV9 and TRBJ2-3; TRBD1 or TRBD2 may be the D gene (6 bases each). The V and J ends lost 0 bases and 3 bases respectively, with 14 bases between them. The V gene's germline CDR1 is SGDLS and CDR2 YYNGEE. This CDR3 has 16 amino acids. DNA for the CDR3: TGTGCCAGCAGCGTAGTCGGGGGCGCCGGGACAGATACGCAGTATTTT. This translates into CASSVVGGAGTDTQYF.

This chain connects TRBV27 to TRBJ1-2; no clear D gene. Germline V gene lookup returns CDR1 MNHEY and CDR2 SMNVEV (reference sequence). Trimming took off 10 bases at V and 5 bases at J, with 8 bases between the two ends. The CDR3 is 10 residues long. CDR3 nucleotides: TGTGCCACCATGATTTATGGCTACACCTTC. Its protein product is CATMIYGYTF.

This clone was seen a single time. This chain links TRBV18 with TRBJ2-3; D gene uncertain. The CDR3 covers 17 residues. V lost 1 base to trimming and J lost 2 bases, with 16 bases between them. CDR1 and CDR2 (germline): KGHSH, LQKENI. The CDR3 here is CASSPLWSRENTDTQYF. CDR3 DNA sequence: TGTGCCAGCTCACCACTTTGGAGCCGTGAAAACACAGATACGCAGTATTTT.

The chain carries TRBV11-3 and TRBJ2-1; the D gene is possibly TRBD2 (7 bases). Germline values: CDR1 SGHNT, CDR2 YENEEA. Deletions cut 5 bases from V and 5 bases from J, with 16 bases between. The CDR3 is 15 residues long. CDR3 sequence (DNA): TGTGCCAGCAGCCCGTGGGGGGGGCAGGACAATGAGCAGTTCTTC. Protein sequence: CASSPWGGQDNEQFF. Complete variable domain (other parts from reference TRBV11-3 and TRBJ2-1): EAGVVQSPRYKIIEKKQPVAFWCNPISGHNTLYWYLQNLGQGPELLIRYENEEAVDDSQLPKDRFSAERLKGVDSTLKIQPAELGDSAVYLCASSPWGGQDNEQFFGPGTRLTVL.

V and J are TRBV7-9 and TRBJ2-1; TRBD1 matches at 8 bases. Germline CDR1 and CDR2: SEHNR and FQNEAQ (reference sequence). The CDR3 runs to 13 residues. V shed 5 bases and J 15 bases; nucleotides not matched to a gene: 12. The CDR3 is CASSQSGQGGRFF. CDR3 nucleotide sequence: TGTGCCAGCAGCCAATCAGGACAGGGTGGTCGGTTCTTC.

The V and J genes are TRBV4-1 and TRBJ2-7; D perhaps matches TRBD2 (5 bases). Germline values: CDR1 MGHRA, CDR2 YSYEKL. The length of the CDR3 is 16 residues. V lost 0 bases and J lost 1, with 13 bases in between. The CDR3 sequence: CASSQDLGVGSYEQYF. The CDR3 bases are TGCGCCAGCAGCCAAGATCTGGGAGTGGGATCCTACGAGCAGTACTTC.

This clone has only one observation. The rearrangement joins TRBV7-9 to TRBJ2-1; TRBD1 aligns across 7 bases. CDR3 size: 14 residues. Germline V gene sequence: CDR1 SEHNR, CDR2 FQNEAQ (reference sequence). The trim removed 5 bases at V and 6 bases at J, leaving 7 bases unmatched. In DNA, the CDR3 is TGTGCCAGCAGCCCCGTGGCAGGGGGCAATGAGCAGTTCTTC. This gives the protein CASSPVAGGNEQFF.

The J gene is TRBJ2-7, the V gene TRBV7-6; D ambiguous. CDR3 length equals 14 residues. The germline V and J ends were trimmed by 5 bases and 6 bases, with 17 bases remaining between them. The germline CDR1 and CDR2 sequences are SGHVS and FNYEAQ. This chain's CDR3 is CASSPKDHSAEQYF. In DNA, the CDR3 is TGTGCCAGCAGCCCCAAGGACCATTCCGCCGAGCAGTACTTC.

The V gene is TRBV9, the J gene TRBJ2-2, with 10 bases that match TRBD2. Trimming removed 1 base from V and 7 bases from J; junction bases left unmatched: 7. CDR1 is SGDLS, CDR2 YYNGEE, per germline. The length of the CDR3 is 16 residues. CDR3 sequence: CASSVYLAGVGGELFF. The CDR3 DNA sequence: TGTGCCAGCAGCGTATATCTAGCGGGAGTCGGCGGGGAGCTGTTTTTT.

The rearrangement uses TRBV7-9 and TRBJ2-5, with 8 bases identical to TRBD1. V shed 7 bases, J shed 4 bases, and the junction held 17 bases outside the gene matches. Looked up from germline, CDR1 is SEHNR and CDR2 is FQNEAQ (reference sequence). The CDR3 has 17 amino acids. DNA for the CDR3: TGTGCCAGCACCTCCTGGCCCGGGACAGGCATATTAGAGACCCAGTACTTC. Its translation is CASTSWPGTGILETQYF.

The chain has TRBV9 and TRBJ2-7, with 9 bases that match TRBD1. The CDR3 has 15 amino acids. Trimming cost V 3 bases and J 4 bases; bases outside gene matches: 8. CDR1 SGDLS and CDR2 YYNGEE come from the germline V gene. The CDR3 here is CASSETGGGIYEQYF. CDR3 nucleotides: TGTGCCAGCAGCGAAACAGGGGGCGGGATTTACGAGCAGTACTTC.

The chain combines TRBV5-1 with TRBJ2-2; D is tentatively TRBD1 or TRBD2 (5 bases each). Germline CDR1 and CDR2: SGHRS and YFSETQ. This CDR3 has 15 amino acids. The V end was cut by 6 bases, the J end by 7 bases, with 19 bases between. CDR3 DNA: TGCGCCAGCAACCAAGAACCCAGGGACGGCGGGGAGCTGTTTTTT. This encodes CASNQEPRDGGELFF.

This clone was observed a single time. The rearrangement uses TRBV28 and TRBJ2-7, with D maybe TRBD2 (6 bases). The CDR3 is made up of 15 amino acids. Between the trimmed V and J ends, which lost 8 bases and 4 bases, there was a span of 21 bases. Germline loops: CDR1 MDHEN, CDR2 SYDVKM. The CDR3 loop is CASALVMEGDYEQYF. Here the CDR3 DNA reads TGTGCCAGCGCTCTGGTTATGGAGGGCGATTACGAGCAGTACTTC.